This TCR beta chain stems from a study of T cell responses to AZD1222 COVID-19 vaccine. Broader study findings: Donors were chiefly white British, with a greater number of females, and clonal diversity was perhaps underestimated. Repertoire sampling occurred only after the peak T cell response.

Trimming shortened V by 3 bases and J by 8 bases, and 8 bases separated the two germline ends. This CDR3 comprises 11 residues. The V gene's germline CDR1 is SGHDT and CDR2 YYEEEE. This clone was observed once. What it binds is unknown. Data came from immunoSEQ multiplex PCR; TCRdb stores just in-frame clones and leaves some out. In the table there are 150,000 to 200,000 clones, 90% to 95% of which are singletons. The sequenced sample was peripheral blood, obtained 28 days after the second AZD1222 dose. This receptor was obtained from an adult who received the AZD1222 COVID-19 vaccine. The rearrangement links TRBV5-6 to TRBJ1-2; possible D gene TRBD1, 5 bases. CDR3 nucleotides: TGTGCCAGCAGCTGGGGGTCAGGCTACACCTTC. Translating gives CASSWGSGYTF.